This TCR beta chain derives from a study of blood T cell repertoires in COVID-19. Study as a whole: PBMCs, B-cell-depleted T cells, or T cells were the source of the cDNA or gDNA that made up the material.

How the authors handled the data: Estimates of nucleated cell counts were drawn from the amplification of reference gene primers. TCRdb's copy holds only in-frame clones and misses some; the assay was immunoSEQ multiplex PCR. From that table come the V and J calls and clone size; the DNA was used to work out D and trimming. The top ten hold around 8% of the sample, which has over 100,000 clones, roughly four fifths seen once. The germline gives CDR1 GTSNPN, CDR2 SVGIG (reference sequence). Trimming took 8 bases from V and 1 from J, leaving 14 bases between them. This CDR3 spans 14 amino acids. This receptor was taken from a man between 65 and 80 years old with acute or convalescent COVID-19. Material: peripheral blood. V is TRBV30 and J is TRBJ2-2; perhaps TRBD2 as D (6 bases). The CDR3 coding sequence is TGTGCCGGAGGGTCGGGGGTGAACACCGGGGAGCTGTTTTTT. It encodes CAGGSGVNTGELFF.